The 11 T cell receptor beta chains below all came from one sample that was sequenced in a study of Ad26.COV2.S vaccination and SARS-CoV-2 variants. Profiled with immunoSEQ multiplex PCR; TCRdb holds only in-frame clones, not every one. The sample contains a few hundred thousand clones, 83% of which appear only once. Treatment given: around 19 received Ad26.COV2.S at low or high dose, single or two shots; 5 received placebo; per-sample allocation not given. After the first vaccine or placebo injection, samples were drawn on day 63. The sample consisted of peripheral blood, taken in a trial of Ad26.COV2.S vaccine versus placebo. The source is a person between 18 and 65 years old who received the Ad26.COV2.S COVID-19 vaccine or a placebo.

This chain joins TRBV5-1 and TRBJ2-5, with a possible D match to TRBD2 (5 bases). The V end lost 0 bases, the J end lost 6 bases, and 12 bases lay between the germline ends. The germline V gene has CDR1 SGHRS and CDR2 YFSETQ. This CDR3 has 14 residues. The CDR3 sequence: CASSLGTSPQTQYF. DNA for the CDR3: TGCGCCAGCAGCTTGGGTACTAGTCCACAGACCCAGTACTTC.

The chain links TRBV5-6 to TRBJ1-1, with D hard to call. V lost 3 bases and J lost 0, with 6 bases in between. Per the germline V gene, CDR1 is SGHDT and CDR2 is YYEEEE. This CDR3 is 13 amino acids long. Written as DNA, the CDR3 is TGTGCCAGCAGCTCCCTAATGAACACTGAAGCTTTCTTT. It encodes CASSSLMNTEAFF.

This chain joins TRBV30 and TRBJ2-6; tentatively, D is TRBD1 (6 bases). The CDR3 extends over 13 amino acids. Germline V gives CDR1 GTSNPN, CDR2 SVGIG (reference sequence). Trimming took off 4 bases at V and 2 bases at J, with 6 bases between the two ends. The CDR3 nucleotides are TGTGCCTGGACAGGGGCTGGGGCCAACGTCCTGACTTTC. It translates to CAWTGAGANVLTF.

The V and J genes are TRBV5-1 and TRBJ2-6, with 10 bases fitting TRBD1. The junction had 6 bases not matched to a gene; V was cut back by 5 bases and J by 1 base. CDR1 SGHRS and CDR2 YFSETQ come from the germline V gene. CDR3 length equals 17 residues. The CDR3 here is CASRQTGGGSGANVLTF. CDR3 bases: TGCGCCAGCAGACAGACAGGGGGCGGTTCTGGGGCCAACGTCCTGACTTTC.

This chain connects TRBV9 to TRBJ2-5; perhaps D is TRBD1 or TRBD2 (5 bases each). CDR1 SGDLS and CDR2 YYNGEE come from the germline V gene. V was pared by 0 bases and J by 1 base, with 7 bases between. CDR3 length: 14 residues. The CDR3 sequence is CASSVGGIQETQYF. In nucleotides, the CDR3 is TGTGCCAGCAGCGTAGGGGGGATCCAAGAGACCCAGTACTTC.

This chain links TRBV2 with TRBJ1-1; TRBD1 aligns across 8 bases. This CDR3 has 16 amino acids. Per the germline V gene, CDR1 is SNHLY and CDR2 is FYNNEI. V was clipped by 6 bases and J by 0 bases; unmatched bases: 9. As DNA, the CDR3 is TGTGCCAGCAGGGAAAGACAGGGGTCCTTGAACACTGAAGCTTTCTTT. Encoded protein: CASRERQGSLNTEAFF.

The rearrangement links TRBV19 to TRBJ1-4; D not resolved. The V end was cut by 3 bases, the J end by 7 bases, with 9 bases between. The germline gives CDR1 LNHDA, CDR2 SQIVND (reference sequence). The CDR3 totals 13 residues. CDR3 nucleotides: TGTGCCAGTAGTATCGTTCTGCGTGAAAAACTGTTTTTT. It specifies CASSIVLREKLFF.

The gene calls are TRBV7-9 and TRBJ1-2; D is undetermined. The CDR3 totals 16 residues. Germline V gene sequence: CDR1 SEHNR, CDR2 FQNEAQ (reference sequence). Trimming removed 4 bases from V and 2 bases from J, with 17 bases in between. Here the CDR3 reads CASSSTDGKANYGYTF. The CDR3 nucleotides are TGTGCCAGCAGCTCGACGGACGGGAAAGCGAACTATGGCTACACCTTC.

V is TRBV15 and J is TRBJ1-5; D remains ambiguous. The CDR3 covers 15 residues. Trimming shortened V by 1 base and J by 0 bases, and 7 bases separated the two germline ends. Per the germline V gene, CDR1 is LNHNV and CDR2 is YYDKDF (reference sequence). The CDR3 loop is CATSRGYDSNQPQHF. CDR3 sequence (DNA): TGTGCCACCAGCAGAGGGTATGATAGCAATCAGCCCCAGCATTTT.

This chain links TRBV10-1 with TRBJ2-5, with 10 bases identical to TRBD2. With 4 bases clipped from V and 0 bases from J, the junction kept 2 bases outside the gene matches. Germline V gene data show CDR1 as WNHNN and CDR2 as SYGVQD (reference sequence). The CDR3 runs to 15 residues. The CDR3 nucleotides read TGCGCCAGCAGTGCACTAGCGGGGTACCAAGAGACCCAGTACTTC. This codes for CASSALAGYQETQYF.

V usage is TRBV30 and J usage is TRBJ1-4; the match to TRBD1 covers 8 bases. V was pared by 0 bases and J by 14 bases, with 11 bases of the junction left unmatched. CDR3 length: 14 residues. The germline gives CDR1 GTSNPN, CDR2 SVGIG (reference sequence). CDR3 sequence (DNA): TGTGCCTGGAGTGTACTTATGCCTGGACAGGGCCTGTTTTTT. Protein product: CAWSVLMPGQGLFF.